The table lists the clone carrying this TCR beta chain with a count of one. Relative to the germline gene, one junction end is altered; a read error may explain this. CDR1 SSHAT and CDR2 FNYEAQ come from the germline V gene (reference sequence). The CDR3 is 15 amino acids. The sample comes from a study of cytomegalovirus exposure and HLA in healthy donors. The PCR used 60 Vbeta and 13 Jbeta primers. Method: immunoSEQ multiplex PCR; TCRdb's copy keeps in-frame clones and lacks some. The sample lists about 180,000 clones; about four fifths were seen once. The chain links TRBV7-7 to TRBJ2-3; weak D call: TRBD2 (5 bases). The source of this sequence is a male donor in good health and CMV-seronegative. Sequenced material: PBMCs. The chain's CDR3 is CASSLGHGGTDTQYF. The CDR3 nucleotides read TGTGCTAGCAGCTTAGGGCACGGGGGCACAGATACGCAGTATTTT.